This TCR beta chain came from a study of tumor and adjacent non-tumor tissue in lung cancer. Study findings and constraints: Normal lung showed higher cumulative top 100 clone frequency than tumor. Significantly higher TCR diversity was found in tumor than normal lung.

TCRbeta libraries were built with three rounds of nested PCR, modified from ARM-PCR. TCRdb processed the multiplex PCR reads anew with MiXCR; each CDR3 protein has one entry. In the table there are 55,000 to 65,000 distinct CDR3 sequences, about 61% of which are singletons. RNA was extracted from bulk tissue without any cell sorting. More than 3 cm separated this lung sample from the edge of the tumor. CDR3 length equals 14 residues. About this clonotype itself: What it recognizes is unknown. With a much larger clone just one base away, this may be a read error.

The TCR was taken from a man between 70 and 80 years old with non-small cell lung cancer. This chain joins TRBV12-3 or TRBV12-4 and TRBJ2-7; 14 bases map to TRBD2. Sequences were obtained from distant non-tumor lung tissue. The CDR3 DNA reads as TGTGGCAGCAGCCCGGGACTAGCGGGAGACGAGCAGTACTTC. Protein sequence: CGSSPGLAGDEQYF.